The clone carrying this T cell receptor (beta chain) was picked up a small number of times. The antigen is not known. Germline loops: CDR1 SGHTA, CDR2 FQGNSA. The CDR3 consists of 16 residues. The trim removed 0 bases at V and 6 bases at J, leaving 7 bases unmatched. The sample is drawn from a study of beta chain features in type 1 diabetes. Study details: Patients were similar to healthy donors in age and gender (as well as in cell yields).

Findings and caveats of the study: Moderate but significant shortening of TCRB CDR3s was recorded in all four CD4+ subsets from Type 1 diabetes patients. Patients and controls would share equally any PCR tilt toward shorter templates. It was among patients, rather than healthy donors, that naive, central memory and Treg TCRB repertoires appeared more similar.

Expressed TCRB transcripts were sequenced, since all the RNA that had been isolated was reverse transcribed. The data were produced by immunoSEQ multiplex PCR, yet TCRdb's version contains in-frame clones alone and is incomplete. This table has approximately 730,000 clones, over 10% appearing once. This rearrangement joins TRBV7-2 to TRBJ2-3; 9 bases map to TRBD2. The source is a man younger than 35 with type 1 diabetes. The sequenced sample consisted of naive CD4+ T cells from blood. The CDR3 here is CASSLASGGNGDTQYF. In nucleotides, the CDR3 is TGTGCCAGCAGCTTAGCTAGCGGGGGAAACGGGGATACGCAGTATTTT.